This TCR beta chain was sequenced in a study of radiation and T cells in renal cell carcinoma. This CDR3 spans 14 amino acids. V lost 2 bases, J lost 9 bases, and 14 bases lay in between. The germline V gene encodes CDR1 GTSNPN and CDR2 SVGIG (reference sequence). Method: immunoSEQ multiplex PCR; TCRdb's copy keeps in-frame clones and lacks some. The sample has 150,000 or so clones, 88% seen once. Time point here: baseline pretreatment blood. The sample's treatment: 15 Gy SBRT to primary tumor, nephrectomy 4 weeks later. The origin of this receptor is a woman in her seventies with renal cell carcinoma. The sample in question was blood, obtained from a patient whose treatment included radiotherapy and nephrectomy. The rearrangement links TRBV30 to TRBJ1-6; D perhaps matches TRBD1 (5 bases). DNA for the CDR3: TGTGCCTGGAGTAGGGCAGGGCGGGGTTCACCCCTCCACTTT. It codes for CAWSRAGRGSPLHF. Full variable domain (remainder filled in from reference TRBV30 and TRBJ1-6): SQTIHQWPATLVQPVGSPLSLECTVEGTSNPNLYWYRQAAGRGLQLLFYSVGIGQISSEVPQNLSASRPQDRQFILSSKKLLLSDSGFYLCAWSRAGRGSPLHFGNGTRLTVT.